This T cell receptor beta chain was sequenced in a study of blood T cell repertoires in COVID-19. V lost 5 bases and J 2 bases, leaving 3 bases between the germline ends. The length of the CDR3 is 11 residues. Germline CDR1 and CDR2: MNHNS and SASEGT. In the source study's methods: Amplifying reference gene primers gave estimates of nucleated cell counts. Assay: immunoSEQ multiplex PCR; the TCRdb copy retains only in-frame clones and omits some. Clone size and V and J calls were adopted from that table, with D and trimming inferred from the DNA. The sample includes fewer than 300,000 clones, about 73% of them seen just once.

The sample was peripheral blood. The sequence was obtained from a woman older than 75 with acute or convalescent COVID-19. The V and J genes are TRBV6-1 and TRBJ2-5, with unresolved D. CDR3 region: CASSQQETQYF. The CDR3 DNA is TGTGCCAGCAGTCAGCAAGAGACCCAGTACTTC.